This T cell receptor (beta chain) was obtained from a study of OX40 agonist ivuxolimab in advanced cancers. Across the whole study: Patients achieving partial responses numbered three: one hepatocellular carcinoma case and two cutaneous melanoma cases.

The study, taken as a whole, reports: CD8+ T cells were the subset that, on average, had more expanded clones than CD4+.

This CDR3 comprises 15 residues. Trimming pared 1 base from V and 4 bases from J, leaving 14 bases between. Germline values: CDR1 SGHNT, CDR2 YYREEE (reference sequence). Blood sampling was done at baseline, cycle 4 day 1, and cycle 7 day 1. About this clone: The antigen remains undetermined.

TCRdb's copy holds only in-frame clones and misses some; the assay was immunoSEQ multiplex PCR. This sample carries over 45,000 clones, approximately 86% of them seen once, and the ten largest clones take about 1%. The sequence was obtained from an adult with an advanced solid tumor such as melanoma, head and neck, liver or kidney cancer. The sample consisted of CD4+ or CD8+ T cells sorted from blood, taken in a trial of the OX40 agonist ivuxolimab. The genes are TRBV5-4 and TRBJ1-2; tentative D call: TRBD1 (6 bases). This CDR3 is CASSLRQALAYGYTF. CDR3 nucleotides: TGTGCCAGCAGCTTGAGACAGGCGCTAGCCTATGGCTACACCTTC.